One and the same sample provided the 8 T cell receptor beta chains below, sequenced in a study of blood T cell repertoires in COVID-19. Profiling relied on immunoSEQ multiplex PCR, and the TCRdb table lists in-frame clones only, not all of them. The repertoire holds approximately 200,000 clones, roughly 87% seen once, with under 2% in the top ten. The specimen was peripheral blood. The source of these receptors is a man aged 40-50 years with active or convalescent COVID-19.

The J gene is TRBJ2-7, the V gene TRBV25-1; D may be TRBD1 (6 bases). Per germline, CDR1 MGHDK and CDR2 SYGVNS. V shed 2 bases and J shed 4 bases, with 12 bases lying between them. CDR3 size: 14 residues. The chain's CDR3 is CASSEPFQGYEQYF. The CDR3 DNA reads TGTGCCAGCAGTGAACCTTTTCAGGGGTACGAGCAGTACTTC.

The chain joins TRBV5-1 to TRBJ1-5; D is unclear. V lost 0 bases, J lost 7 bases, and 11 bases lay in between. The germline CDR1 and CDR2 sequences are SGHRS and YFSETQ. This CDR3 region has 14 residues. CDR3 amino acids: CASSLDSTGQPQHF. The CDR3 DNA is TGCGCCAGCAGCTTGGATAGCACTGGGCAGCCCCAGCATTTT.

This clone was recorded only once. Possible read error: a much larger clone is one base away. Other DNA variants within this sample encode the same CDR3. The V call is TRBV5-6, the J call TRBJ2-5; D unclear. The CDR3 runs to 11 residues. The V gene lost 2 bases and the J gene lost 5 bases, with 4 bases spanning the gap. Germline CDR1 SGHDT, CDR2 YYEEEE. CDR3 sequence (DNA): TGTGCCAGCAGCTTACGGGAGACCCAGTACTTC. Translating gives CASSLRETQYF.

A single count supports this clone. V and J are TRBV28 and TRBJ1-2; 8 bases map to TRBD1. Germline V gene lookup returns CDR1 MDHEN and CDR2 SYDVKM. The V segment lost 5 bases and the J segment 4 bases; nucleotides outside the gene matches: 6. This CDR3 spans 14 amino acids. CDR3 loop: CASSKPGGGYGYTF. CDR3 in DNA: TGTGCCAGCAGTAAACCAGGGGGCGGCTATGGCTACACCTTC.

The rearrangement joins TRBV5-1 to TRBJ1-3; perhaps TRBD1 as D (5 bases). Between the trimmed V and J ends, which lost 3 bases and 4 bases, there was a span of 23 bases. CDR1 is SGHRS and CDR2 is YFSETQ in the germline V gene. The CDR3 is 18 residues long. CDR3 coding DNA: TGCGCCAGCAGCTGGGGTTTCGGTGGGCAGGGATACGGAAACACCATATATTTT. Translating gives CASSWGFGGQGYGNTIYF. The whole variable domain, remainder taken from reference TRBV5-1 and TRBJ1-3, is KAGVTQTPRYLIKTRGQQVTLSCSPISGHRSVSWYQQTPGQGLQFLFEYFSETQRNKGNFPGRFSGRQFSNSRSEMNVSTLELGDSALYLCASSWGFGGQGYGNTIYFGEGSWLTVV.

V is TRBV9 and J is TRBJ2-7; D is unresolved. From germline, CDR1 is SGDLS and CDR2 YYNGEE. The V and J ends lost 4 bases and 2 bases respectively, with 13 bases between them. The CDR3 runs to 14 residues. The CDR3 DNA follows: TGTGCCAGCAGCTTCGGGTCCGGAGCCTACGAGCAGTACTTC. Protein: CASSFGSGAYEQYF.

The chain recombines TRBV6-5 with TRBJ1-5, with 7 bases matching TRBD1. This CDR3 contains 14 residues. With V trimmed by 6 bases and J by 5 bases, 7 bases remained unmatched. Germline V gives CDR1 MNHEY, CDR2 SVGAGI. The CDR3 spells CASSYRDSDQPQHF. The CDR3 bases are TGTGCCAGCAGCTACCGGGACAGTGATCAGCCCCAGCATTTT.

The V and J genes are TRBV5-8 and TRBJ1-5; perhaps TRBD1 as D (5 bases). The CDR3 contains 13 residues. Trimming shortened V by 3 bases and J by 9 bases, and 13 bases separated the two germline ends. In germline, CDR1 is SGHTS, CDR2 YDEGEE. This chain's CDR3 is CASSSRRGSPQHF. The CDR3, as DNA: TGTGCCAGCAGCTCCCGGAGGGGATCGCCCCAGCATTTT.